The 18 T cell receptor beta chains reported below all come from one sample, sequenced in a study of shared clonotypes between healthy human individuals. Profiling relied on immunoSEQ multiplex PCR, and the TCRdb table lists in-frame clones only, not all of them. This table has over a million clones, roughly 96% appearing once. What was sequenced was naive CD4+ T cells sorted from blood. Specified subset: CD45RA+ positively selected. The receptors here all came from a man between 25 and 39 years old in good health.

The V and J genes are TRBV30 and TRBJ1-3; D is unclear. CDR3 length equals 13 residues. Per the germline V gene, CDR1 is GTSNPN and CDR2 is SVGIG (reference sequence). The V and J ends lost 3 bases and 8 bases respectively, with 14 bases between them. CDR3 in amino acids: CAWRTGPTYTIYF. The CDR3, as DNA: TGTGCCTGGAGGACCGGACCGACGTACACCATATATTTT.

This sequence joins TRBV7-2 and TRBJ2-7, with D possibly matching TRBD2 (6 bases). The CDR3 runs 16 residues. V lost 1 base and J lost 5, with 18 bases in between. The germline gives CDR1 SGHTA, CDR2 FQGNSA. Here the CDR3 DNA reads TGTGCCAGCAGCTTAGTGAGTCTCCAGGGAGGAGACGAGCAGTACTTC. The encoded protein is CASSLVSLQGGDEQYF.

The chain employs TRBV5-8 and TRBJ2-1, with D unresolved. The CDR3 length is 13 residues. The V end lost 7 bases, the J end lost 9 bases, and 17 bases lay between the germline ends. Germline CDR1 and CDR2: SGHTS and YDEGEE. The CDR3 sequence: CASLFGSNFEQFF. As DNA, the CDR3 is TGTGCCAGCTTATTCGGCTCGAACTTTGAGCAGTTCTTC.

This chain links TRBV29-1 with TRBJ2-3; D gene uncertain. Trimming took 7 bases from V and 2 from J, leaving 16 bases between them. The CDR3 covers 14 residues. The germline gives CDR1 SQVTM, CDR2 ANQGSEA. The CDR3 DNA sequence: TGCAGCGCCGGAAGGTTGCTTACCACAGATACGCAGTATTTT. Encoded protein: CSAGRLLTTDTQYF.

This rearrangement joins TRBV7-5 to TRBJ2-3; TRBD2, the D gene given by the table, was not confirmed from the DNA. TRBV7-5 has pseudogene status. The CDR3 extends over 15 amino acids. In DNA form, the CDR3 reads TGTGTCAGAAGCCCCGGACTAGTGGGGGGAGATACGCAGTATTTT. It encodes CVRSPGLVGGDTQYF.

Details on this clone: Other nucleotide sequences from this sample produce the same CDR3. The rearrangement joins TRBV27 to TRBJ2-1; D call uncertain. Germline V gives CDR1 MNHEY, CDR2 SMNVEV (reference sequence). The ends were cut back, 8 bases at V and 2 bases at J, with 4 bases in the middle. This CDR3 has 11 amino acids. CDR3: CASSTYNEQFF. In nucleotides, the CDR3 is TGTGCCAGCTCCACCTACAATGAGCAGTTCTTC.

The V and J genes are TRBV7-9 and TRBJ2-1, with no clear D. V lost 5 bases to trimming and J lost 9 bases, with 11 bases between them. The CDR3 sequence is 12 residues long. Germline CDR1 is SEHNR and CDR2 is FQNEAQ (reference sequence). This CDR3 reads CASSPISVEQFF. The DNA of the CDR3 is TGTGCCAGCAGCCCGATATCTGTTGAGCAGTTCTTC. The whole variable domain, remainder taken from reference TRBV7-9 and TRBJ2-1, is DTGVSQNPRHKITKRGQNVTFRCDPISEHNRLYWYRQTLGQGPEFLTYFQNEAQLEKSRLLSDRFSAERPKGSFSTLEIQRTEQGDSAMYLCASSPISVEQFFGPGTRLTVL.

The chain employs TRBV5-6 and TRBJ1-2, with a possible D match to TRBD1 (5 bases). The length of the CDR3 is 17 residues. The V end lost 4 bases, the J end lost 4 bases, and 23 bases lay between the germline ends. Germline loops: CDR1 SGHDT, CDR2 YYEEEE. The CDR3 protein is CASSPAGGTMIRYGYTF. Here the CDR3 DNA reads TGTGCCAGCAGCCCTGCAGGCGGGACTATGATCCGCTATGGCTACACCTTC.

The CDR3 DNA reads as TGTGCCAGCAGCTTAGTACCGGGGACAGCCGAGTTGAGCGAGCAGTACTTC. As protein: CASSLVPGTAELSEQYF. The chain carries TRBV7-6 and TRBJ2-7, with 7 bases lining up with TRBD1. Trimming took 1 base from V and 6 from J; bases not matched to a gene: 15. The CDR3 sequence is 17 residues long. Germline values: CDR1 SGHVS, CDR2 FNYEAQ.

The V gene is TRBV28, the J gene TRBJ1-4; TRBD1 agrees at 7 bases. This CDR3 has 15 amino acids. The V and J ends lost 3 bases and 9 bases, in that order; junction bases with no gene match: 10. Germline CDR1 and CDR2: MDHEN and SYDVKM. The CDR3 bases are TGTGCCAGCAGTTTTTTGGTGCCGGGACAGAAAAAACTGTTTTTT. This translates into CASSFLVPGQKKLFF.

The genes are TRBV29-1 and TRBJ1-4; the match to TRBD1 covers 7 bases. CDR3 size: 13 residues. Germline CDR1 and CDR2: SQVTM and ANQGSEA. V shed 7 bases and J 5 bases; nucleotides not matched to a gene: 7. The CDR3 DNA is TGCAGCGCAGGGGACAGTCCCAATGAAAAACTGTTTTTT. It yields the protein CSAGDSPNEKLFF.

The rearrangement joins TRBV9 to TRBJ2-3; possibly TRBD2 for D (6 bases). Germline loops: CDR1 SGDLS, CDR2 YYNGEE. V dropped 0 bases and J dropped 4 bases, with 12 bases sitting between them. The CDR3 has 15 residues. The CDR3 here is CASSVASTSPDTQYF. In DNA form, the CDR3 reads TGTGCCAGCAGCGTAGCTTCAACTAGCCCAGATACGCAGTATTTT.

The V gene is TRBV27, the J gene TRBJ1-5, with a tentative D call TRBD1 (5 bases). In germline, CDR1 is MNHEY, CDR2 SMNVEV (reference sequence). V shed 5 bases and J shed 6 bases, with 14 bases lying between them. CDR3 length: 14 amino acids. The CDR3 protein is CASSPGGLAQPQHF. The CDR3, as DNA: TGTGCCAGCAGTCCTGGGGGGTTGGCTCAGCCCCAGCATTTT.

In DNA form, the CDR3 reads TGTGCCAGCAGTTACAGCGGGGAGCTGTTTTTT. It translates to CASSYSGELFF. The rearrangement links TRBV5-6 to TRBJ2-2; D unresolved. V lost 5 bases and J 7 bases, leaving 6 bases between the germline ends. From germline, CDR1 is SGHDT and CDR2 YYEEEE. The CDR3 is 11 amino acids. Drawing the rest from reference TRBV5-6 and TRBJ2-2, the complete variable domain is DAGVTQSPTHLIKTRGQQVTLRCSPKSGHDTVSWYQQALGQGPQFIFQYYEEEERQRGNFPDRFSGHQFPNYSSELNVNALLLGDSALYLCASSYSGELFFGEGSRLTVL.

The chain joins TRBV27 to TRBJ1-1; no clear D gene. The CDR3 has 14 residues. Germline V gene lookup returns CDR1 MNHEY and CDR2 SMNVEV (reference sequence). Deletions cut 3 bases from V and 5 bases from J, with 13 bases between. This CDR3 reads CASSFREGVTEAFF. The CDR3 nucleotides read TGTGCCAGCAGTTTCCGTGAAGGAGTAACTGAAGCTTTCTTT.

J is TRBJ2-5 and V is TRBV7-7; 11 bases agree with TRBD2. The V gene's germline CDR1 is SSHAT and CDR2 FNYEAQ (reference sequence). The CDR3 has 15 residues. The ends lost 3 bases at V and 3 bases at J; junction bases unmatched: 3. CDR3 region: CASSFQLAGEETQYF. CDR3 coding DNA: TGTGCCAGCAGCTTCCAACTAGCGGGAGAAGAGACCCAGTACTTC. The full variable domain, in which reference TRBV7-7 and TRBJ2-5 provide the parts outside the CDR3, is GAGVSQSPRYKVTKRGQDVTLRCDPISSHATLYWYQQALGQGPEFLTYFNYEAQPDKSGLPSDRFSAERPEGSISTLTIQRTEQRDSAMYRCASSFQLAGEETQYFGPGTRLLVL.

V is TRBV19 and J is TRBJ1-1; tentatively, D is TRBD1 (5 bases). The CDR3 is 14 amino acids. The germline CDR1 and CDR2 sequences are LNHDA and SQIVND (reference sequence). V was shortened by 8 bases and J by 5 bases, with 18 bases between the two germline ends. For the CDR3, the DNA is TGTGCCAGTGCCGACAGCCTGAGGGGTACTGAAGCTTTCTTT. It codes for CASADSLRGTEAFF.

The chain combines TRBV29-1 with TRBJ2-5; D remains unclear. The V end lost 5 bases, the J end lost 1 base, and 5 bases lay between the germline ends. Germline CDR1 is SQVTM and CDR2 is ANQGSEA. The CDR3 has 11 amino acids. CDR3 amino acids: CSVSSQETQYF. In DNA, the CDR3 is TGCAGCGTTTCCAGCCAAGAGACCCAGTACTTC.